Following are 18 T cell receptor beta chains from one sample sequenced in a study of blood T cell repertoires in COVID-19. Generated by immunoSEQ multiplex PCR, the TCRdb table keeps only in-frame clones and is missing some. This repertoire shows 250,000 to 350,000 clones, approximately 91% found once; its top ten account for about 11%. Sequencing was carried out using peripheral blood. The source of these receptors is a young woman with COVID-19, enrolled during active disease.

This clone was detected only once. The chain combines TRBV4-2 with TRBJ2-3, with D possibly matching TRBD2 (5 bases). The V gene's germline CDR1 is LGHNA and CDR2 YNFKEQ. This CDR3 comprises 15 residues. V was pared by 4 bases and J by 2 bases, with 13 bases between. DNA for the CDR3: TGTGCCAGCAGCCCTTTAACTAGTACCACAGATACGCAGTATTTT. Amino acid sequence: CASSPLTSTTDTQYF.

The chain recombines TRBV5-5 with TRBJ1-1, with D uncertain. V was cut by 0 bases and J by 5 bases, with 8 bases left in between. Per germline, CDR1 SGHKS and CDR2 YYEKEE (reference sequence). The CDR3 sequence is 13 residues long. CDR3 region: CASSLAWATEAFF. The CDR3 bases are TGTGCCAGCAGCTTGGCGTGGGCGACTGAAGCTTTCTTT. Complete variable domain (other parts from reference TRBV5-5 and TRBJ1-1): DAGVTQSPTHLIKTRGQQVTLRCSPISGHKSVSWYQQVLGQGPQFIFQYYEKEERGRGNFPDRFSARQFPNYSSELNVNALLLGDSALYLCASSLAWATEAFFGQGTRLTVV.

The DNA for the CDR3 is TGTGCCAGTAGCCAATACTTCTCTGGGGCCAACGTCCTGACTTTC. This encodes CASSQYFSGANVLTF. The chain recombines TRBV19 with TRBJ2-6; D gene uncertain. CDR3 length: 15 amino acids. The V and J ends lost 6 bases and 0 bases respectively, with 9 bases between them. CDR1 LNHDA and CDR2 SQIVND come from the germline V gene (reference sequence).

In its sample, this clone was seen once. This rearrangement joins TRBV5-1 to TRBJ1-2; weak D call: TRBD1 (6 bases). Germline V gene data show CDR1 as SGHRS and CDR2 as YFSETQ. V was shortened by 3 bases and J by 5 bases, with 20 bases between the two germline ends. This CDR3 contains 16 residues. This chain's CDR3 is CASSSEQGIIGYGYTF. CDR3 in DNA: TGCGCCAGCAGCTCTGAACAGGGTATCATAGGGTATGGCTACACCTTC. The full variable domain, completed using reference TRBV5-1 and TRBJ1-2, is KAGVTQTPRYLIKTRGQQVTLSCSPISGHRSVSWYQQTPGQGLQFLFEYFSETQRNKGNFPGRFSGRQFSNSRSEMNVSTLELGDSALYLCASSSEQGIIGYGYTFGSGTRLTVV.

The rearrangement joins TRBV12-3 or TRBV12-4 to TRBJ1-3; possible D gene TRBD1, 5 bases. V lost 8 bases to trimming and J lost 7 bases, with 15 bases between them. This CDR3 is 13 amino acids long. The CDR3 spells CASRPTGRNTIYF. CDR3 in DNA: TGTGCCAGCCGACCCACAGGACGGAACACCATATATTTT.

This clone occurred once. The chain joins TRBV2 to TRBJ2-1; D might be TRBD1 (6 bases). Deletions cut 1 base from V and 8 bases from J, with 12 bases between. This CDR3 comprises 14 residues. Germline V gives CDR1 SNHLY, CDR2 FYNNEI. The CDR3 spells CASSEDRALDEQFF. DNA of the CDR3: TGTGCCAGCAGTGAAGACAGGGCGCTTGATGAGCAGTTCTTC.

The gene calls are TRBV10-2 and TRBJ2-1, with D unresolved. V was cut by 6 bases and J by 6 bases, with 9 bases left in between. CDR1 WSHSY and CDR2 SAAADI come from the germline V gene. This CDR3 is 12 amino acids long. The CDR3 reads CASRRIGNEQFF. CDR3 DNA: TGCGCCAGCAGGAGGATCGGCAATGAGCAGTTCTTC.

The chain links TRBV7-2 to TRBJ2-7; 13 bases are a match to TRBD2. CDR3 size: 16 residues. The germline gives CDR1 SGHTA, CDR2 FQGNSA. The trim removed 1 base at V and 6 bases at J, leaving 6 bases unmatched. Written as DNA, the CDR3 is TGTGCCAGCAGCTTAGTCGGGACTAGCGGGAAGGCCGAGCAGTACTTC. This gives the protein CASSLVGTSGKAEQYF.

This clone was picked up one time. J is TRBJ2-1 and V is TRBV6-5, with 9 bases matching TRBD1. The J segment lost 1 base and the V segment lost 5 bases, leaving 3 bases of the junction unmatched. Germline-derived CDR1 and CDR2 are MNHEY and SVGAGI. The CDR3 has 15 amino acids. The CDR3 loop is CASSRDRDSYNEQFF. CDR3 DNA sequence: TGTGCCAGCAGTCGGGACAGGGATTCCTACAATGAGCAGTTCTTC.

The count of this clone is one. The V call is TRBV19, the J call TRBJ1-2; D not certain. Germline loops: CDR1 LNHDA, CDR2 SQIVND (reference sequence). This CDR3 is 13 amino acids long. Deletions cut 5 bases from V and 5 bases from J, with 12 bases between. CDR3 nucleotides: TGTGCCAGTAGTCCACTGGGCCCATATGGCTACACCTTC. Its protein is CASSPLGPYGYTF. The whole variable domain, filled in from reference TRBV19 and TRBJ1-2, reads DGGITQSPKYLFRKEGQNVTLSCEQNLNHDAMYWYRQDPGQGLRLIYYSQIVNDFQKGDIAEGYSVSREKKESFPLTVTSAQKNPTAFYLCASSPLGPYGYTFGSGTRLTVV.

The CDR3 region is CASSEDLHEQYF. In nucleotides, the CDR3 is TGTGCCAGCAGTGAAGATCTCCACGAGCAGTACTTC. The chain carries TRBV6-1 and TRBJ2-7; D unresolved. Germline loops: CDR1 MNHNS, CDR2 SASEGT. The CDR3 spans 12 residues. The germline V and J ends were trimmed by 1 base and 5 bases, with 6 bases remaining between them.

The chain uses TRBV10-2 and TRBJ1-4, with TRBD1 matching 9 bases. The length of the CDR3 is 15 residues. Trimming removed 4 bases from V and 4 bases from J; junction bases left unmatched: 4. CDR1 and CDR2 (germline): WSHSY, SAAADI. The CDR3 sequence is CASSGPGQGNEKLFF. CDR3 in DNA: TGCGCCAGCAGTGGACCGGGACAGGGTAATGAAAAACTGTTTTTT.

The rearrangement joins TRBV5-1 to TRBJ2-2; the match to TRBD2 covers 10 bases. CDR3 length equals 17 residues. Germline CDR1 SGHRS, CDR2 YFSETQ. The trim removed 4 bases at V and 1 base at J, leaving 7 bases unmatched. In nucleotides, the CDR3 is TGCGCCAGCAGCACCCGGGTAGCGGGAGGGAACACCGGGGAGCTGTTTTTT. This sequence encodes CASSTRVAGGNTGELFF.

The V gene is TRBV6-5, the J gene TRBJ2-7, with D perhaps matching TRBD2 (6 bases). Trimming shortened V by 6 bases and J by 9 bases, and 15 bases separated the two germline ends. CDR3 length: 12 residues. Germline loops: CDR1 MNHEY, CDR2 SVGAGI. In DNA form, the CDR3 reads TGTGCCAGCAGGTCAGGGTCCGGGGGGCAGTACTTC. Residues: CASRSGSGGQYF.

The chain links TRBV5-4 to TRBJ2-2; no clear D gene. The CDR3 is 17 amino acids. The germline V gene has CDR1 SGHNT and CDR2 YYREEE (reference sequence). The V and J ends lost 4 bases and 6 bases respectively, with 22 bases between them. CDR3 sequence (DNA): TGTGCCAGCAGCCCCCAACGGCTAGGTAGTGGCGCCGGGGAGCTGTTTTTT. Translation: CASSPQRLGSGAGELFF.

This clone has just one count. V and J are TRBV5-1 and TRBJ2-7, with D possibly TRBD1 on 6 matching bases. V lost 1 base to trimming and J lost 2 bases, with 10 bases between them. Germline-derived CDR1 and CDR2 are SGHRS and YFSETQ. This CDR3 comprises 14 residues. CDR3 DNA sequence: TGCGCCAGCAGCTTGCAGGGGTTAGCCTACGAGCAGTACTTC. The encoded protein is CASSLQGLAYEQYF. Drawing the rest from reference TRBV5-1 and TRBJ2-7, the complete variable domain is KAGVTQTPRYLIKTRGQQVTLSCSPISGHRSVSWYQQTPGQGLQFLFEYFSETQRNKGNFPGRFSGRQFSNSRSEMNVSTLELGDSALYLCASSLQGLAYEQYFGPGTRLTVT.

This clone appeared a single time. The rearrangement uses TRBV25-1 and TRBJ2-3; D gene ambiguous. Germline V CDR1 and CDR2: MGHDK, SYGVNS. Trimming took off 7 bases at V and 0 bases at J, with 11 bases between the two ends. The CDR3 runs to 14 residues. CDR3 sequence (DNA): TGTGCCAGCACTCAACAGAGTAGCACAGATACGCAGTATTTT. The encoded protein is CASTQQSSTDTQYF.

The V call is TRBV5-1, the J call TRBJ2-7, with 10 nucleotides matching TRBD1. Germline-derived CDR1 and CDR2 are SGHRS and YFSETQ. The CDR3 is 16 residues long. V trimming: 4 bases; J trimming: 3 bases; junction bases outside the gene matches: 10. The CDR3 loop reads CASSRHLGTGVYEQYF. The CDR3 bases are TGCGCCAGCAGCCGACATCTCGGGACAGGGGTCTACGAGCAGTACTTC.